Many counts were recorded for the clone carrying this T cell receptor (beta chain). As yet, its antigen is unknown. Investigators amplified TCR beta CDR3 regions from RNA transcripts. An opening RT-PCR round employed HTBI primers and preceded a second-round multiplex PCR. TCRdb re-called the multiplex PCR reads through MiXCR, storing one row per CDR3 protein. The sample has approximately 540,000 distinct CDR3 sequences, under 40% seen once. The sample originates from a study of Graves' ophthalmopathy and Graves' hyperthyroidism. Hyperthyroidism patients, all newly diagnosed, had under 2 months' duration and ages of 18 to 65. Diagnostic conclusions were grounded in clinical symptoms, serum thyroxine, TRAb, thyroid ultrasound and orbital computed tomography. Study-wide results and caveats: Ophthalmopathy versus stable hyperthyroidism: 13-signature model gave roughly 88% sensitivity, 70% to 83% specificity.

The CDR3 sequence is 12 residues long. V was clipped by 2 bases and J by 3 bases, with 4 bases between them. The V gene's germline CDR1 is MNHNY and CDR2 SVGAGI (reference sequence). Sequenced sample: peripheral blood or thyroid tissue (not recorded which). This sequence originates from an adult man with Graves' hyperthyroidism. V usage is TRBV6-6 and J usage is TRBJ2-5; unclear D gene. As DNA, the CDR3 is TGTGCCAGCAGTTACGTGGAAGAGACCCAGTACTTC. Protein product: CASSYVEETQYF.